This T cell receptor (beta chain) was sequenced during a study of T cell responses to AZD1222 COVID-19 vaccine. V lost 5 bases and J 8 bases, leaving 9 bases between the germline ends. The length of the CDR3 is 12 residues. The protocol was immunoSEQ multiplex PCR, while the TCRdb copy is restricted to in-frame clones and leaves out a portion. The sample has over 100,000 clones, about 88% seen once; the top ten hold more than 15%. Of note for this clone: What it binds is unknown.

Regarding the study as a whole: Spike-specific TCR breadth and depth both grew after two AZD1222 doses.

This TCR was recovered from an adult in good health. The rearrangement links TRBV12-3 or TRBV12-4 to TRBJ2-2; no clear D. The specimen was peripheral blood, collected on day 0 of AZD1222 vaccination. The CDR3 loop reads CASSPDAGELFF. The CDR3 region has the DNA TGTGCCAGCAGTCCCGATGCAGGGGAGCTGTTTTTT.